What follows describes a single T cell receptor beta chain. Its antigen remains unknown. The entry originates in a study of shared clonotypes between healthy human individuals. Findings of the study overall: Sharing across four donors was highest in naive CD4 (approximately 5%) and lowest in memory CD8 (0.4%).

CCR7-negative CD45RA+ TemRA cells were combined with CD45RO+ cells to form CD8 memory. The CDR3 extends over 15 amino acids. Germline assignment: CDR1 SGHTA and CDR2 FQGNSA. V lost 2 bases to trimming and J lost 0 bases, with 8 bases between them. Sequencing was performed with immunoSEQ multiplex PCR; in TCRdb, only in-frame clones are kept and a portion is missing. The table includes under 150,000 clones, under 70% detected once. The chain recombines TRBV7-2 with TRBJ2-4, with D perhaps TRBD1 (5 bases). Sample: memory CD8+ T cells sorted from blood. Subset meaning: CD45RO+ cells pooled with CCR7-negative TemRA cells. This receptor was identified in a woman aged 25 to 39 in good health. The DNA for the CDR3 is TGTGCCAGCAGCTTACTTCAGGGAGCCAAAAACATTCAGTACTTC. Translating gives CASSLLQGAKNIQYF.